These 16 T cell receptor beta chains share one sample of origin, sequenced in a study of human T cells and chemical hapten exposure. TCRdb reprocessed the 5' RACE reads with MiXCR, giving one entry per CDR3 protein. In the table there are 110,000 to 150,000 distinct CDR3 sequences, about 4% of which are singletons. The authors extracted total RNA from unfractionated whole blood. The receptors here all came from a female donor in good health.

The chain couples TRBV12-3 or TRBV12-4 to TRBJ2-5, with 7 bases identical to TRBD1. V trimming: 2 bases; J trimming: 3 bases; junction bases outside the gene matches: 6. This CDR3 region has 15 residues. CDR3 in DNA: TGTGCCAGCAGTTTAAGGCCAGGGGGTAAAGAGACCCAGTACTTC. Translated, it gives CASSLRPGGKETQYF.

This clonotype came up many times. The rearrangement uses TRBV7-2 and TRBJ1-1; 8 bases line up with TRBD1. Germline CDR1 and CDR2: SGHTA and FQGNSA. The V and J ends lost 2 bases and 5 bases, in that order; junction bases with no gene match: 4. The CDR3 totals 14 residues. CDR3 residues: CASSLQGAGTEAFF. Written as DNA, the CDR3 is TGTGCCAGCAGCTTACAGGGGGCGGGAACTGAAGCTTTCTTT.

This clonotype was recorded many times. The chain couples TRBV6-4 to TRBJ1-4; 7 bases are shared with TRBD1. Germline V gene data show CDR1 as MRHNA and CDR2 as SNTAGT. The CDR3 is made up of 15 amino acids. V lost 6 bases to trimming and J lost 1 base; unmatched junction nucleotides: 5. The DNA of the CDR3 is TGTGCCAGCAGGCCCAGGGGGGAAACTAATGAAAAACTGTTTTTT. It codes for CASRPRGETNEKLFF.

There are many counts of this clonotype. The V and J genes are TRBV27 and TRBJ2-6, with D possibly TRBD2 on 6 matching bases. Trimming cost V 5 bases and J 2 bases, with 16 bases left between them. The CDR3 covers 17 residues. CDR1 and CDR2 (germline): MNHEY, SMNVEV (reference sequence). The CDR3 nucleotides read TGTGCCAGCAGTCGAGTAGCGGCCGCAGCTGGGGCCAACGTCCTGACTTTC. Residues: CASSRVAAAAGANVLTF.

This clonotype has ten or more counts. The chain joins TRBV14 to TRBJ2-3; 8 positions agree with TRBD2. The trim removed 4 bases at V and 3 bases at J, leaving 9 bases unmatched. This CDR3 is built from 16 residues. CDR1 is SGHDN, CDR2 FVKESK, per germline. CDR3 in amino acids: CASSRIQRGTTDTQYF. The DNA of the CDR3 is TGTGCCAGCAGCCGCATTCAGCGGGGGACGACAGATACGCAGTATTTT.

This clonotype was seen only a few times. This chain connects TRBV12-3 or TRBV12-4 to TRBJ1-2; the D is unclear. The CDR3 covers 12 residues. The ends were cut back, 1 base at V and 4 bases at J, with 4 bases in the middle. CDR3 DNA sequence: TGTGCCAGCAGTTTAGGGATCTATGGCTACACCTTC. This gives the protein CASSLGIYGYTF.

At least ten counts were recorded for this clonotype. The chain recombines TRBV27 with TRBJ2-5; no reliable D call. Germline CDR1 and CDR2: MNHEY and SMNVEV (reference sequence). The CDR3 loop spans 12 amino acids. With 6 bases removed from V and 1 base from J, the gap between germline ends came to 6 bases. CDR3 sequence (DNA): TGTGCCAGCAGGGTTACCCAAGAGACCCAGTACTTC. It translates to CASRVTQETQYF.

On this clonotype: A much larger clone is a single base away; this may be a read error. This sequence joins TRBV20-1 and TRBJ1-5; 8 nucleotides agree with TRBD1. The germline CDR1 and CDR2 sequences are DFQATT and SNEGSKA (reference sequence). The CDR3 is 17 residues long. The CDR3 bases are TGCAGTGCTAGAGATCCAAACGACAGGGGCAGCAATCAGACCCAGCATTTT. Its protein product is CSARDPNDRGSNQTQHF.

This clonotype has at least ten counts. J is TRBJ1-4 and V is TRBV5-1; unclear D gene. Germline values: CDR1 SGHRS, CDR2 YFSETQ. With 6 bases removed from V and 6 bases from J, the gap between germline ends came to 12 bases. There are 13 residues in the CDR3. CDR3: CASTWGSDEKLFF. CDR3 DNA sequence: TGCGCCAGCACCTGGGGAAGTGATGAAAAACTGTTTTTT.

In its sample, this clonotype was seen many times. The V call is TRBV27, the J call TRBJ1-1, with TRBD1 identical over 9 bases. Germline CDR1 reads MNHEY; CDR2 reads SMNVEV (reference sequence). The CDR3 sequence is 14 residues long. The junction had 4 bases not matched to a gene; V was cut back by 0 bases and J by 8 bases. CDR3 protein: CASSLSGDRVEAFF. For the CDR3, the DNA is TGTGCCAGCAGTTTATCGGGGGACAGGGTCGAAGCTTTCTTT.

This clonotype was seen many times. This chain links TRBV4-1 with TRBJ1-2, with D hard to call. From germline, CDR1 is MGHRA and CDR2 YSYEKL. The CDR3 consists of 15 residues. V lost 1 base and J 0 bases, leaving 9 bases between the germline ends. CDR3 coding DNA: TGCGCCAGCAGCCAAGGGTATGCTTCTAACTATGGCTACACCTTC. Protein product: CASSQGYASNYGYTF.

This clonotype was counted ten times or more. The V and J genes are TRBV7-9 and TRBJ1-6, with TRBD1 as a possible D gene (6 bases). V was shortened by 5 bases and J by 7 bases, with 21 bases between the two germline ends. CDR3 length: 17 amino acids. CDR1 is SEHNR, CDR2 FQNEAQ, per germline (reference sequence). The CDR3 here is CASSPPRGAGRNSPLHF. DNA for the CDR3: TGTGCCAGCAGCCCTCCCCGGGGGGCAGGGAGGAATTCACCCCTCCACTTT.

This clonotype was counted many times. This sequence joins TRBV12-3 or TRBV12-4 and TRBJ1-5; 7 bases fit TRBD1. The ends lost 2 bases at V and 0 bases at J; junction bases unmatched: 7. The CDR3 runs to 17 residues. CDR3 DNA sequence: TGTGCCAGCAGTTTAAACAGGGGACCTTATAGCAATCAGCCCCAGCATTTT. It specifies CASSLNRGPYSNQPQHF.

In its sample, this clonotype was seen many times. V usage is TRBV4-3 and J usage is TRBJ2-3; 8 bases align to TRBD2. Per the germline V gene, CDR1 is LGHNA and CDR2 is YSLEER. Trimming at V came to 5 bases and at J to 2 bases, leaving 9 bases not matched to a gene. The CDR3 extends over 16 amino acids. CDR3 nucleotide sequence: TGCGCCAGCAGCTACGGTAGCGGGGAGACCACAGATACGCAGTATTTT. Its translation is CASSYGSGETTDTQYF.

The chain employs TRBV6-2 or TRBV6-3 and TRBJ2-7; 7 bases match TRBD1. The CDR3 extends over 13 amino acids. The germline V gene has CDR1 MNHEY and CDR2 SVGEGT. V lost 5 bases to trimming and J lost 1 base; unmatched junction nucleotides: 2. CDR3 protein: CASSGDSSYEQYF. The CDR3 DNA follows: TGTGCCAGCAGTGGGGACAGTTCCTACGAGCAGTACTTC.

The table lists this clonotype with many counts. The chain employs TRBV7-2 and TRBJ2-7; D tentatively reads TRBD1 or TRBD2 (5 bases each). V gave up 8 bases and J gave up 9 bases, with 20 bases separating them. This CDR3 has 13 residues. CDR1 is SGHTA, CDR2 FQGNSA, per germline. For the CDR3, the DNA is TGTGCCAGCTCCGAGGAGCGGACACTACGGCAGTACTTC. Protein sequence: CASSEERTLRQYF.